This T cell receptor beta chain was recovered during a study of T cells after posttransplantation cyclophosphamide. Study results and caveats: Tissue-infiltrating T cells from skin or gut overlapped little with blood T cells. Recipient CMV seropositivity and CMV reactivation strongly tracked TRB clonality. Donor-recipient repertoire similarity was low at 1-2 months, rising over year one.

This clone has only a few counts. Antigen unknown. Germline V lookup: CDR1 MGHRA, CDR2 YSYEKL. The CDR3 loop spans 14 amino acids. J was trimmed by 0 bases and V by 4 bases; bases with no gene match: 3. The table came from immunoSEQ multiplex PCR; TCRdb's copy has only in-frame clones and leaves some out. The data hold 8,000 to 10,000 clones, with 82% observed a single time. Cyclophosphamide on days +3 and +4 followed busulfan-fludarabine conditioning and a marrow graft. This TCR was sampled from a female patient in her 40s who received an allogeneic stem cell transplant from a related donor, was CMV-positive, and had no GVHD. The graft donor may have contributed some T cells. This specimen was PBMCs, taken approximately 1,900 days after a stem cell transplant with posttransplant cyclophosphamide. The chain uses TRBV4-1 and TRBJ2-7; the match to TRBD1 covers 7 bases. DNA for the CDR3: TGCGCCAGCAGCCTTCGGGACAGCTCCTACGAGCAGTACTTC. The encoded protein is CASSLRDSSYEQYF.